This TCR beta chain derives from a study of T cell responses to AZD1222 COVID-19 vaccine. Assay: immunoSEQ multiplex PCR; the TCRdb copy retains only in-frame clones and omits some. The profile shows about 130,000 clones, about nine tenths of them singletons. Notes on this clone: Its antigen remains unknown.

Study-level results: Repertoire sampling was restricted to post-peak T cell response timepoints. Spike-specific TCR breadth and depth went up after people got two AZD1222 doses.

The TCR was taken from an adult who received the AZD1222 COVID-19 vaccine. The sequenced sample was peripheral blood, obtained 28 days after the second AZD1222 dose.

The CDR3 region is CASSLTYSYEQYF. DNA for the CDR3: TGCGCCAGCAGCTTGACCTACTCCTACGAGCAGTACTTC. The chain couples TRBV5-1 to TRBJ2-7; no clear D. Trimming shortened V by 1 base and J by 0 bases, and 5 bases separated the two germline ends. The CDR3 consists of 13 residues. Germline V gene sequence: CDR1 SGHRS, CDR2 YFSETQ. Drawing the rest from reference TRBV5-1 and TRBJ2-7, the complete variable domain is KAGVTQTPRYLIKTRGQQVTLSCSPISGHRSVSWYQQTPGQGLQFLFEYFSETQRNKGNFPGRFSGRQFSNSRSEMNVSTLELGDSALYLCASSLTYSYEQYFGPGTRLTVT.